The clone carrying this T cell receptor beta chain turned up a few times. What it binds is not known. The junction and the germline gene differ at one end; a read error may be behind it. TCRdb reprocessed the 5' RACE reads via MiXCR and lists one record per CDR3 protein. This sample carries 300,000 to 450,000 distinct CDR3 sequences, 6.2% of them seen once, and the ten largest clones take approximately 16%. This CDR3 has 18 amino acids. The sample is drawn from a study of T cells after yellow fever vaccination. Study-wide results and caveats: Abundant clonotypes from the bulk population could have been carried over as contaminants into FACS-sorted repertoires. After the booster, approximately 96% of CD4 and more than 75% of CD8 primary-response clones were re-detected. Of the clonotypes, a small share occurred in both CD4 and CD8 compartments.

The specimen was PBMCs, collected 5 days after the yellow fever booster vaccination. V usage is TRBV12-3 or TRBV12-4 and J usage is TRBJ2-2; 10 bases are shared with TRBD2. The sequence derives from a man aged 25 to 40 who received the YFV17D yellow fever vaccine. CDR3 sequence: CACSFQSGGAAITGELFF. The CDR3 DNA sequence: TGTGCCTGCAGTTTCCAAAGCGGGGGGGCTGCGATTACCGGGGAGCTGTTTTTT.